The 7 T cell receptor beta chains in this list originate from one sample, sequenced in a study of immune cell composition in non-small cell lung cancer (dated by TCRdb to about 2017). Library method: the immunoSEQ multiplex PCR assay. The clones in this table, taken by TCRdb from immuneACCESS, are in-frame only. Not every clone is retained; where verified, under half of the shortfall comes from an unresolved V gene, and the cause of the rest is unknown. The table for this sample lists 4,000 to 5,500 clones; roughly 80% of them were counted only once. The ten top clones hold around an eighth of the sample. Input material: lung tumor tissue. These receptors all stem from a human donor with non-small cell lung cancer.

The V call is TRBV18, the J call TRBJ2-3; TRBD1 is a possible D gene (7 bases). Between the trimmed V and J ends, which lost 6 bases and 1 base, there was a span of 11 bases. The germline CDR1 and CDR2 sequences are KGHSH and LQKENI. The CDR3 has 14 amino acids. The CDR3 sequence: CASSPRGGTDTQYF. The CDR3 bases are TGTGCCAGCTCCCCCAGGGGGGGCACAGATACGCAGTATTTT.

The chain links TRBV2 to TRBJ2-5; D unclear. The germline V and J ends were trimmed by 6 bases and 7 bases, with 9 bases remaining between them. The CDR3 is 11 amino acids. From germline, CDR1 is SNHLY and CDR2 FYNNEI. The CDR3 DNA sequence: TGTGCCAGCAGCTTTCTAGTGACCCAGTACTTC. Translated, it gives CASSFLVTQYF. The full variable domain, in which reference TRBV2 and TRBJ2-5 provide the parts outside the CDR3, is EPEVTQTPSHQVTQMGQEVILRCVPISNHLYFYWYRQILGQKVEFLVSFYNNEISEKSEIFDDQFSVERPDGSNFTLKIRSTKLEDSAMYFCASSFLVTQYFGPGTRLLVL.

This chain links TRBV18 with TRBJ2-7; the D gene is possibly TRBD2 (6 bases). The germline CDR1 and CDR2 sequences are KGHSH and LQKENI. The germline V and J ends were trimmed by 3 bases and 0 bases, with 9 bases remaining between them. The CDR3 runs to 14 residues. DNA for the CDR3: TGTGCCAGCTCACCGGGGGGTAGCTCCTACGAGCAGTACTTC. Protein sequence: CASSPGGSSYEQYF.

This clone qualifies as large (0.1 to 1%). The rearrangement joins TRBV28 to TRBJ2-7; D may be TRBD2 (6 bases). Per germline, CDR1 MDHEN and CDR2 SYDVKM. Trimming pared 4 bases from V and 5 bases from J, leaving 18 bases between. The CDR3 totals 15 residues. CDR3 amino acids: CASSSLTSSVDEQYF. CDR3 sequence (DNA): TGTGCCAGCAGTTCCCTCACTAGCTCTGTGGACGAGCAGTACTTC.

The J gene is TRBJ1-1, the V gene TRBV5-1, with D perhaps TRBD1 (5 bases). Germline V gene data show CDR1 as SGHRS and CDR2 as YFSETQ. The CDR3 spans 14 residues. The ends were cut back, 5 bases at V and 2 bases at J, with 13 bases in the middle. The CDR3 reads CASSPGHPNTEAFF. CDR3 bases: TGCGCCAGCAGTCCAGGACACCCTAACACTGAAGCTTTCTTT.

The rearrangement uses TRBV19 and TRBJ2-3; D uncertain. The CDR3 is made up of 13 amino acids. The germline V gene encodes CDR1 LNHDA and CDR2 SQIVND (reference sequence). The V gene lost 5 bases and the J gene lost 5 bases, with 11 bases spanning the gap. CDR3 protein: CASSSAPQDTQYF. The CDR3 bases are TGTGCCAGTAGTTCCGCGCCTCAAGATACGCAGTATTTT. Using reference TRBV19 and TRBJ2-3 for the parts outside the CDR3, the full variable domain is DGGITQSPKYLFRKEGQNVTLSCEQNLNHDAMYWYRQDPGQGLRLIYYSQIVNDFQKGDIAEGYSVSREKKESFPLTVTSAQKNPTAFYLCASSSAPQDTQYFGPGTRLTVL.

The rearrangement uses TRBV6-5 and TRBJ1-2, with D tentatively TRBD1 (6 bases). CDR1 is MNHEY, CDR2 SVGAGI, per germline. V lost 8 bases to trimming and J lost 6 bases, with 19 bases between them. The CDR3 has 14 amino acids. The CDR3 DNA follows: TGTGCCAGCTCCGCGGTACAGGGTGGCCATGGCTACACCTTC. Translation: CASSAVQGGHGYTF.